One sample yielded the 22 T cell receptor beta chains listed below, sequenced in a study of CD8 T cells in ankylosing spondylitis. Study results and caveats: Apparently characteristic of ankylosing spondylitis blood was a TCR beta motif (roughly eight highly homologous variants).

From the 5' RACE reads, TCRdb called clonotypes with MiXCR, one entry per CDR3 protein. Counted here are hundreds of thousands of distinct CDR3 sequences, 15% to 20% occurring once; the ten biggest clones make up approximately 46%. These TCRs' antigens remain unknown. The specimen was blood, either unsorted or a sorted T cell fraction (not recorded which). The receptor set was obtained from a male donor with ankylosing spondylitis.

This clonotype was counted a few times. This chain joins TRBV20-1 and TRBJ2-3; 11 bases agree with TRBD2. Germline CDR1 is DFQATT and CDR2 is SNEGSKA (reference sequence). Trimming at V came to 5 bases and at J to 5 bases, leaving 15 bases not matched to a gene. CDR3 size: 17 residues. The CDR3 loop reads CSAHLLSSGRAVDTQYF. CDR3 DNA sequence: TGCAGTGCTCACCTCTTAAGTAGCGGGAGGGCCGTAGATACGCAGTATTTT.

This rearrangement joins TRBV12-3 or TRBV12-4 to TRBJ2-7; 7 bases line up with TRBD2. This CDR3 has 17 amino acids. V shed 6 bases and J 6 bases; nucleotides not matched to a gene: 20. The DNA of the CDR3 is TGTGCCAGCAGACCGACTAGTGGGAGGGAAGACCGATTCGAGCAGTACTTC. Its protein is CASRPTSGREDRFEQYF.

Many counts were recorded for this clonotype. The chain joins TRBV9 to TRBJ2-7; no firm D call. This CDR3 is built from 14 residues. From germline, CDR1 is SGDLS and CDR2 YYNGEE. Between the trimmed V and J ends, which lost 4 bases and 3 bases, there was a span of 14 bases. The CDR3 DNA sequence: TGTGCCAGCAGCCCCACCGCTCCGGGCTACGAGCAGTACTTC. It yields the protein CASSPTAPGYEQYF.

This clonotype was seen a few times. J is TRBJ2-7 and V is TRBV12-3 or TRBV12-4; TRBD1 matches at 7 bases. The junction had 6 bases not matched to a gene; V was cut back by 7 bases and J by 3 bases. CDR3 length: 13 amino acids. In DNA form, the CDR3 reads TGTGCCAGCACCTCGACAGGGTTCTACGAGCAGTACTTC. This codes for CASTSTGFYEQYF.

The rearrangement uses TRBV2 and TRBJ1-5, with D perhaps TRBD1 (5 bases). The germline CDR1 and CDR2 sequences are SNHLY and FYNNEI. The CDR3 has 15 residues. V gave up 1 base and J gave up 9 bases, with 16 bases separating them. The CDR3 DNA follows: TGTGCCAGCAGTGAAGAGTCCAGTGGGGCAGGGCCCCAGCATTTT. This translates into CASSEESSGAGPQHF.

This chain uses TRBV13 with TRBJ2-1; TRBD2 aligns across 10 bases. Losses at the gene ends were 1 base for V and 9 bases for J; bases not matched to a gene: 9. Germline loops: CDR1 PRHDT, CDR2 FYEKMQ (reference sequence). The CDR3 loop spans 16 amino acids. The CDR3 bases are TGTGCCAGCAGCTTAGCGGCTAGCGGGGGATGGGGTGAGCAGTTCTTC. This encodes CASSLAASGGWGEQFF.

This clonotype was found a few times. The chain links TRBV12-3 or TRBV12-4 to TRBJ2-7; D may be TRBD1 or TRBD2 (7 bases each). V was clipped by 7 bases and J by 6 bases, with 19 bases between them. The CDR3 extends over 14 amino acids. This CDR3 reads CASTSGGAIGEQYF. Here the CDR3 DNA reads TGTGCCAGCACATCAGGGGGGGCGATCGGCGAGCAGTACTTC.

The chain joins TRBV7-2 to TRBJ1-1, with unresolved D. Germline CDR1 is SGHTA and CDR2 is FQGNSA. The CDR3 length is 15 residues. Deletions cut 2 bases from V and 1 base from J, with 11 bases between. CDR3 in amino acids: CASSLIGNSNTEAFF. CDR3 in DNA: TGTGCCAGCAGCTTAATTGGTAACTCGAACACTGAAGCTTTCTTT. Complete variable domain (other parts from reference TRBV7-2 and TRBJ1-1): GAGVSQSPSNKVTEKGKDVELRCDPISGHTALYWYRQSLGQGLEFLIYFQGNSAPDKSGLPSDRFSAERTGGSVSTLTIQRTQQEDSAVYLCASSLIGNSNTEAFFGQGTRLTVV.

This clonotype came up many times. The V gene is TRBV4-1, the J gene TRBJ2-2, with a possible D match to TRBD1 (6 bases). The CDR3 totals 15 residues. CDR1 and CDR2 (germline): MGHRA, YSYEKL. V was trimmed by 2 bases and J by 0 bases, leaving 7 bases between them. This chain's CDR3 is CASSQRTANTGELFF. CDR3 sequence (DNA): TGCGCCAGCAGCCAAAGGACAGCGAACACCGGGGAGCTGTTTTTT.

This clonotype has a handful of counts. The CDR3 protein is CASSPRGDSRNQPQHF. DNA for the CDR3: TGTGCCAGCAGTCCCCGTGGTGATTCAAGGAATCAGCCCCAGCATTTT. This chain uses TRBV27 with TRBJ1-5, with D unclear. Germline V gene data show CDR1 as MNHEY and CDR2 as SMNVEV (reference sequence). With 5 bases removed from V and 4 bases from J, the gap between germline ends came to 18 bases. The CDR3 has 16 amino acids.

This clonotype was seen at least ten times. The CDR3 loop reads CSVVIIGTEAFF. DNA for the CDR3: TGCAGCGTCGTAATTATAGGCACTGAAGCTTTCTTT. This chain connects TRBV29-1 to TRBJ1-1; D unresolved. Trimming stripped 6 bases from V and 4 bases from J, with 12 bases between. In germline, CDR1 is SQVTM, CDR2 ANQGSEA. This CDR3 contains 12 residues.

The chain joins TRBV7-9 to TRBJ1-1; 7 bases match TRBD1. The V segment lost 5 bases and the J segment 1 base; nucleotides outside the gene matches: 7. CDR3 length: 15 residues. Germline loops: CDR1 SEHNR, CDR2 FQNEAQ (reference sequence). CDR3 amino acids: CASSPQGTENTEAFF. Written as DNA, the CDR3 is TGTGCCAGCAGCCCCCAAGGGACAGAGAACACTGAAGCTTTCTTT.

V and J are TRBV12-3 or TRBV12-4 and TRBJ2-7; 9 nucleotides agree with TRBD2. J gave up 5 bases and V 8 bases, and 13 bases lay outside the gene matches. This CDR3 spans 15 amino acids. The CDR3 is CASRPPELAGNEQYF. The CDR3 DNA is TGTGCCAGCCGTCCCCCAGAACTAGCGGGCAACGAGCAGTACTTC.

This rearrangement joins TRBV28 to TRBJ2-7, with TRBD2 matching over 9 bases. Germline V gives CDR1 MDHEN, CDR2 SYDVKM. The CDR3 is 16 residues long. The V gene end was trimmed by 10 bases and the J gene end by 0 bases; junction bases not matched to a gene: 13. Written as DNA, the CDR3 is TGTGCCATTTCCAGAAACAGCGGGGGGAGCTCCTACGAGCAGTACTTC. Protein product: CAISRNSGGSSYEQYF. Together with reference TRBV28 and TRBJ2-7, the CDR3 gives the full variable domain: DVKVTQSSRYLVKRTGEKVFLECVQDMDHENMFWYRQDPGLGLRLIYFSYDVKMKEKGDIPEGYSVSREKKERFSLILESASTNQTSMYLCAISRNSGGSSYEQYFGPGTRLTVT.

The J gene is TRBJ1-2, the V gene TRBV29-1; no clear D gene. The CDR3 loop spans 12 amino acids. Deletions cut 5 bases from V and 5 bases from J, with 12 bases between. CDR1 and CDR2 from the germline V gene are SQVTM and ANQGSEA. The CDR3 DNA reads as TGCAGCGTTAATCAGGAAGGTTATGGCTACACCTTC. This encodes CSVNQEGYGYTF.

This clonotype showed up many times. This sequence joins TRBV4-3 and TRBJ2-4; 7 bases line up with TRBD1. Germline CDR1 reads LGHNA; CDR2 reads YSLEER. This CDR3 spans 15 amino acids. V shed 5 bases, J shed 2 bases, and the junction held 6 bases outside the gene matches. The CDR3 sequence: CASSTTGDSKNIQYF. CDR3 DNA: TGCGCCAGCAGCACTACAGGGGATTCCAAAAACATTCAGTACTTC.

This clonotype occurred many times. This chain joins TRBV20-1 and TRBJ2-1, with 7 bases fitting TRBD1. CDR1 and CDR2 from the germline V gene are DFQATT and SNEGSKA (reference sequence). After removal of 3 bases from V and 4 bases from J, the junction contained 6 bases not matched to a gene. The CDR3 sequence is 14 residues long. CDR3 in DNA: TGCAGTGCTAGCCAGGACAGGTCTTACAATGAGCAGTTCTTC. Residues: CSASQDRSYNEQFF.

This clonotype was detected ten times or more. The V gene is TRBV4-3, the J gene TRBJ2-5; TRBD2 matches 8 bases. Germline-derived CDR1 and CDR2 are LGHNA and YSLEER. V shed 0 bases and J 5 bases; nucleotides not matched to a gene: 5. This CDR3 is built from 15 residues. The CDR3 DNA reads as TGCGCCAGCAGCCAAGATCGGACTAGCTGGGAGACCCAGTACTTC. Amino acid sequence: CASSQDRTSWETQYF.

This clonotype was found a few times. The rearrangement links TRBV21-1 to TRBJ1-5; the D segment call TRBD1 is taken from the table without a DNA check. TRBV21-1 represents a pseudogene. The CDR3 contains 15 residues. CDR3 sequence: CASSRGGADNQPQHF. CDR3 nucleotide sequence: TGTGCCAGCAGCCGGGGGGGGGCCGACAATCAGCCCCAGCATTTT.

The chain joins TRBV20-1 to TRBJ2-1; TRBD2 matches at 11 bases. Trimming cost V 2 bases and J 4 bases; bases outside gene matches: 16. Looked up from germline, CDR1 is DFQATT and CDR2 is SNEGSKA (reference sequence). This CDR3 region has 19 residues. CDR3 DNA sequence: TGCAGTGCTAGACCGACGACCCTCACTAGCGGGAGTTTATACAATGAGCAGTTCTTC. Translation gives CSARPTTLTSGSLYNEQFF.

This clonotype has just a few counts. The CDR3 loop is CASSRLAGTDTQYF. DNA for the CDR3: TGCGCCAGCAGTCGACTAGCGGGGACAGATACGCAGTATTTT. The chain combines TRBV4-1 with TRBJ2-3; TRBD2 agrees at 11 bases. The CDR3 extends over 14 amino acids. The trim removed 6 bases at V and 3 bases at J, leaving 2 bases unmatched. CDR1 MGHRA and CDR2 YSYEKL come from the germline V gene.

A few counts support this clonotype. This rearrangement joins TRBV7-8 to TRBJ2-7; possible D gene TRBD1, 5 bases. CDR1 SGHVS and CDR2 FQNEAQ come from the germline V gene. V gave up 6 bases and J gave up 3 bases, with 18 bases separating them. The CDR3 contains 15 residues. As DNA, the CDR3 is TGTGCCAGCAGGTCACTTCAGGGTCCCAGCTACGAGCAGTACTTC. Translation: CASRSLQGPSYEQYF.